This TCR beta chain was sequenced in a study of cytomegalovirus exposure and HLA in healthy donors. Whole-study findings and limits: Rare TCR sequences dominated, though some public TCRs recurred in many donors. As confirmed in vitro, a few CMV-associated chains were specific for CMV antigens.

Using immunoSEQ multiplex PCR, the repertoire was profiled, and TCRdb retains in-frame clones only, with some absent. The sample lists about 280,000 clones; 65% to 90% were seen once. This clone was observed a single time. Its antigen is unknown. J was trimmed by 6 bases and V by 3 bases; bases with no gene match: 4. The germline gives CDR1 KGHSH, CDR2 LQKENI. The CDR3 is made up of 14 amino acids. This receptor was identified in a woman aged 18-29 years in good health and CMV-seronegative. Material for sequencing was PBMCs. The rearrangement uses TRBV18 and TRBJ1-2; TRBD1 matches at 10 bases. The CDR3 sequence is CASSPGGTGDGYTF. The DNA of the CDR3 is TGTGCCAGCTCACCGGGAGGGACAGGGGATGGCTACACCTTC.